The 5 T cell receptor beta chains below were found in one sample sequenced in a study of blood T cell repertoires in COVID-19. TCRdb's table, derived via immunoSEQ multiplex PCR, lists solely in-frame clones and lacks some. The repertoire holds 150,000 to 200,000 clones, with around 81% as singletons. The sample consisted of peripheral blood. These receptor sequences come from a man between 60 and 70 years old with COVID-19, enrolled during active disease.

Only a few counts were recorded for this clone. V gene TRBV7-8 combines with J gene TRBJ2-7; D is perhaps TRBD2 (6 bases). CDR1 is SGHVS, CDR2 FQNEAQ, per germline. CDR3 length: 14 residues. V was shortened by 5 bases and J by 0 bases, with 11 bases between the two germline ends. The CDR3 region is CASSATSFSYEQYF. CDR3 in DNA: TGTGCCAGCAGCGCGACTAGTTTCTCCTACGAGCAGTACTTC.

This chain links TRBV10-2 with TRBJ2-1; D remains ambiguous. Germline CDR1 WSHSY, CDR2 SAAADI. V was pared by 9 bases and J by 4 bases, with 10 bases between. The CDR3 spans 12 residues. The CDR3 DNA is TGCGCCAGTGCTCCCTATTACAATGAGCAGTTCTTC. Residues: CASAPYYNEQFF.

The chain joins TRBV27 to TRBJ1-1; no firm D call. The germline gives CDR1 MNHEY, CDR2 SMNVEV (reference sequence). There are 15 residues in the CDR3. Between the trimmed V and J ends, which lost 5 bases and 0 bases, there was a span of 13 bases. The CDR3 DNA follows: TGTGCCAGCAGTGACGAGGGAGGGATGAACACTGAAGCTTTCTTT. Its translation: CASSDEGGMNTEAFF.

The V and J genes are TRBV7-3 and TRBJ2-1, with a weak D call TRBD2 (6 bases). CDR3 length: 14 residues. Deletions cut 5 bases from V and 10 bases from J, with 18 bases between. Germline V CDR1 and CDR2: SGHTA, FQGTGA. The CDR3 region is CASSPGTGPREQFF. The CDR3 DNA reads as TGTGCCAGCAGCCCCGGGACTGGGCCTAGGGAGCAGTTCTTC.

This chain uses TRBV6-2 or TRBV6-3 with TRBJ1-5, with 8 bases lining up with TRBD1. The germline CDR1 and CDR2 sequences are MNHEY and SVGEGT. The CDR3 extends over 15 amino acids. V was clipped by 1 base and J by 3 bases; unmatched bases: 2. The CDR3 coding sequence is TGTGCCAGCAGTTACTTACAGGGGGACAATCAGCCCCAGCATTTT. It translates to CASSYLQGDNQPQHF.